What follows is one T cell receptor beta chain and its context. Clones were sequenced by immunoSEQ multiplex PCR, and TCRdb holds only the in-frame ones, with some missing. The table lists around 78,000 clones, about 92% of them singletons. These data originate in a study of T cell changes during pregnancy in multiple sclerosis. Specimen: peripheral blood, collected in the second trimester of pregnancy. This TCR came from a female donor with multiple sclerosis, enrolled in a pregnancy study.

The CDR3 bases are TGCGCCAGTTCACTCTCTGCAACTAATGAAAAACTGTTTTTT. Protein sequence: CASSLSATNEKLFF. The chain recombines TRBV4-1 with TRBJ1-4; D not resolved. Germline CDR1 MGHRA, CDR2 YSYEKL. CDR3 size: 14 residues. V dropped 9 bases and J dropped 0 bases, with 11 bases sitting between them.